The source of this T cell receptor (beta chain) is a study of low-dose radiotherapy and immunotherapy resistance in tumors (dated by TCRdb to between 2021 and 2024). For the wider study: Patients in Cohort 1 were given 0.5 Gy per fraction every 2 weeks, and the prescribed total PTV dose was 6.5 Gy. For Cohort 2, the dose was 1 Gy per fraction given every two weeks, adding up to 13 Gy in total across 26 weeks. Patients were given nivolumab as a 240 mg flat dose every two weeks and ipilimumab at 1 mg/kg every six weeks, with both drugs delivered intravenously. Intravenous cyclophosphamide at 200 mg/m2 was administered every two weeks, one day ahead of each radiation and immunotherapy administration. Patients took aspirin 300 mg orally once daily for four cycles, starting on cycle 1 day 1. Superscript III and a set of TRAV- and TRBV-specific primers were used to synthesize first-strand cDNA, so that both TCRalpha and TCRbeta chains were covered. Trial participants were not randomized into treatment groups. Eight patients were included in the translational analysis: three from the first dose cohort and the first five from the second dose cohort. TCRalpha and TCRbeta libraries were deep-sequenced on an Illumina MiniSeq instrument.

Sequences SGHVS (CDR1) and FNYEAQ (CDR2) are obtained from the germline V gene. The germline V end is reduced by 1 base and the J end by 6 bases; junction bases left unmatched: 4. The CDR3 holds 14 amino acids from the cysteine to the phenylalanine. Only the CDR3 portion is preserved as DNA: 42 bases, with reading frame beginning at the first base. Sequenced using an Illumina MiniSeq. A roughly 20-cycle PCR with Phusion amplified the TCRs, pairing a constant-region primer with the adapter that was attached to the V primers. The MessageAmp II aRNA Amplification Kit was used to amplify the isolated mRNA, with in vitro transcription run for roughly 16 hours at 37 degrees C. mRNA for TCR sequencing was isolated with the Dynabeads mRNA DIRECT Purification Kit. A second approximately 25-cycle Phusion PCR added indexed Illumina adapters, and products were purified with AMPure XP beads. The authors processed their data as follows. Using custom Perl scripts, TCR sequences that encoded the same protein were pooled, out-of-frame sequences were dropped, and the abundance of each clonotype was calculated. TCR sequences supported by only a single read were excluded from analysis. The metrics used to describe the repertoires included Shannon entropy, Gini index, clonality, richness, and the frequency of TCRs shared between repertoires. The public reads were reprocessed in TCRdb via fastp at Q25 and MiXCR, keeping in-frame beta chains. Every entry covers one CDR3 protein and lists the most common genes and DNA from its rows. TCRdb, not the original authors, processed these V and J calls. Within this sample are tens of thousands of distinct CDR3 sequences, with 12% of them counted one time only. Approximately 6.2% of the sample belongs to the ten largest clones.

This clonotype was seen many times. The antigen it recognizes is unknown. Base qualities are not recorded, but no much larger clone differs from it by a single base. The time point tag for this specimen amounts to: before trial treatment. Donors were enrolled in RACIN, a single-arm phase I dose-escalation trial in which nivolumab, ipilimumab, aspirin, low-dose cyclophosphamide and low-dose radiotherapy were combined. To be eligible, a patient needed to have an advanced solid tumor that was TIL-negative. The V and J segments used are TRBV7-6 and TRBJ2-7, with 9 junctional bases fitting TRBD1. This specimen was PBMCs, taken before treatment. The origin of this receptor is a female donor with ovarian cancer. The sequence in DNA is TGTGCCAGCAGCTTAGGGGGACAGGGCGGCGAGCAGTACTTC. The translation is CASSLGGQGGEQYF.